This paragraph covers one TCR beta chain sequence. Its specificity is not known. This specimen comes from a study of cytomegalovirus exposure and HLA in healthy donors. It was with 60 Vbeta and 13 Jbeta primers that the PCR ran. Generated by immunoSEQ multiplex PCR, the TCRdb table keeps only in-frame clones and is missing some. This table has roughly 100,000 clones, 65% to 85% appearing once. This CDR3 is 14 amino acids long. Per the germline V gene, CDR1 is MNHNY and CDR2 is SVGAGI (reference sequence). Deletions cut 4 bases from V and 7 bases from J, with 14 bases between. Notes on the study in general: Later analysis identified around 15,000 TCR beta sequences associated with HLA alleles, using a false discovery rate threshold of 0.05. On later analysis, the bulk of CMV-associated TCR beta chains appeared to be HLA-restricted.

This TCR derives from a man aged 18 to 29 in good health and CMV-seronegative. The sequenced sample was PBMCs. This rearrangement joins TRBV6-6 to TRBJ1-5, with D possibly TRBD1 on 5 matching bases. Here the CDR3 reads CASSFSGGDQPQHF. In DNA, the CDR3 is TGTGCCAGCAGTTTTTCCGGGGGAGACCAGCCCCAGCATTTT.